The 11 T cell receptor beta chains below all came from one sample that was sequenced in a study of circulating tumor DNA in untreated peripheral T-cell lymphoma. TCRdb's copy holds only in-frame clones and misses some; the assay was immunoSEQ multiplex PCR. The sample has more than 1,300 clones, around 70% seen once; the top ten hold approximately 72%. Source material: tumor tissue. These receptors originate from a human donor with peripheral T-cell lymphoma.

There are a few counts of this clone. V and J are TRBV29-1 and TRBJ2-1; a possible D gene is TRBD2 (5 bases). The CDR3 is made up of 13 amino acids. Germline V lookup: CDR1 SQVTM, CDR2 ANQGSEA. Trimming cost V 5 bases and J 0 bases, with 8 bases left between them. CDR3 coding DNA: TGCAGCGTTTGGGAGAGCTCCTACAATGAGCAGTTCTTC. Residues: CSVWESSYNEQFF.

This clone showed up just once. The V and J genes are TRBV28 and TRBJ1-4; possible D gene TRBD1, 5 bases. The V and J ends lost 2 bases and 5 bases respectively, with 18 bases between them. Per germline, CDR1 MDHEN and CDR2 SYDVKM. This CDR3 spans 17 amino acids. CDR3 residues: CASSLLVGTAVNEKLFF. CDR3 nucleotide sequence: TGTGCCAGCAGTTTACTCGTCGGGACGGCTGTAAATGAAAAACTGTTTTTT.

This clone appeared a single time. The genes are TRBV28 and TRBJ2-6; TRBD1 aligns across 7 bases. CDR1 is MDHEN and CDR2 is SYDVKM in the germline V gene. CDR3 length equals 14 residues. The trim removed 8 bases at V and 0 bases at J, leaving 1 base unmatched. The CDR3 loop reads CASGTVSGANVLTF. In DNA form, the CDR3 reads TGTGCCAGCGGGACAGTCTCTGGGGCCAACGTCCTGACTTTC.

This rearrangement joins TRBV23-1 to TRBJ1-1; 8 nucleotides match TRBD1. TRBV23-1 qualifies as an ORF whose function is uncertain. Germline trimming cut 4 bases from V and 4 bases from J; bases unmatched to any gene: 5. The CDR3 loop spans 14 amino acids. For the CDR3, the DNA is TGCGCCAGCAGTCGAAGACAGGGGACCACTGAAGCTTTCTTT. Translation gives CASSRRQGTTEAFF.

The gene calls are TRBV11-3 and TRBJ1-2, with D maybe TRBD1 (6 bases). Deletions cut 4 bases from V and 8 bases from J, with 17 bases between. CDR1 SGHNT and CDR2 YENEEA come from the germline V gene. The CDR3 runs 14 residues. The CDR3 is CASSWGDTQVGYTF. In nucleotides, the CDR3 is TGTGCCAGCAGCTGGGGGGACACTCAGGTCGGCTACACCTTC.

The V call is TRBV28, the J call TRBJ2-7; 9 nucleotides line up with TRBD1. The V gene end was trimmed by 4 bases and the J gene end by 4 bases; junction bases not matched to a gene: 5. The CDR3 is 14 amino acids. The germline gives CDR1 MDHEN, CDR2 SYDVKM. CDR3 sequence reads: CASSYPGQGYEQYF. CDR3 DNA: TGTGCCAGCAGTTATCCGGGACAGGGTTACGAGCAGTACTTC.

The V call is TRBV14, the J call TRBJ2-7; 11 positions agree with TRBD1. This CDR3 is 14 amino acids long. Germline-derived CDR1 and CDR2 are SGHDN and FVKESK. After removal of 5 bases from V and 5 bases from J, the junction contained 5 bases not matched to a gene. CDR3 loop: CASSYLDRGHEQYF. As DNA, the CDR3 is TGTGCCAGCAGCTACCTGGACAGGGGGCACGAGCAGTACTTC.

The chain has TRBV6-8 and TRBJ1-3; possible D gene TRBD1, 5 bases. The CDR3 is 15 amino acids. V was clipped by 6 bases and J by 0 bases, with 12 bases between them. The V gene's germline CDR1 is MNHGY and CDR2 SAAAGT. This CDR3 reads CASRIAGGSGNTIYF. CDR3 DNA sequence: TGTGCCAGCAGAATTGCGGGGGGCTCTGGAAACACCATATATTTT.

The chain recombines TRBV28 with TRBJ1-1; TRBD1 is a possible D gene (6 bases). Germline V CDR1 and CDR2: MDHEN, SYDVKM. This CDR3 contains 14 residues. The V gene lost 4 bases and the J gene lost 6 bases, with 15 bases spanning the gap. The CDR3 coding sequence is TGTGCCAGCAGTTCGCAGGGGAATCGGGCTGAAGCTTTCTTT. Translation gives CASSSQGNRAEAFF.

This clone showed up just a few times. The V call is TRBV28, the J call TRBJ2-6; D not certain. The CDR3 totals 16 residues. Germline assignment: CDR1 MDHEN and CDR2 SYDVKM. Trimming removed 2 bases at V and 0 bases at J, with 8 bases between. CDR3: CASSLHPSSGANVLTF. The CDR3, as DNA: TGTGCCAGCAGTTTACATCCGAGCTCTGGGGCCAACGTCCTGACTTTC.

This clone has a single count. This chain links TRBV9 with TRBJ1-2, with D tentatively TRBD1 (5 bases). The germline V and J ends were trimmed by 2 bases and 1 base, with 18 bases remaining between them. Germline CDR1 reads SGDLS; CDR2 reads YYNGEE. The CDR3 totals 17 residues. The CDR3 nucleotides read TGTGCCAGCAGCGTCGGGACGAGGGATAGGCGTAACTATGGCTACACCTTC. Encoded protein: CASSVGTRDRRNYGYTF.